The source of this T cell receptor (beta chain) is a study of response to subunit inactivated influenza vaccine. TCRdb itself ran the RT-PCR reads through MiXCR, one entry per CDR3 protein. The data contain more than 550,000 distinct CDR3 sequences, approximately 11% of them seen just once; the ten biggest clones take up about 10%. The V gene's germline CDR1 is KGHSH and CDR2 LQKENI. CDR3 size: 17 residues. J was trimmed by 0 bases and V by 3 bases; bases with no gene match: 6. This sample was shared with a second study, whose subject was T cells expressing NK-cell markers. That work adds: TCR beta cDNA was generated via 5'RACE template switching incorporating UMIs. From sorted CD3+CD56+NKG2C+, CD3+CD56+NKG2C- and CD3+CD56-NKG2C+ T cells came the TCR beta repertoires. Eight donors were sequenced, of whom seven were HCMV-seropositive, while the remaining one was HCMV-seronegative. The study found dominant NKG2C+ clonotypes at roughly 1.0-8% of CD8+ T cells in roughly six donors. Clones of NKG2C+ T cells that had expanded were of unclear HCMV specificity.

The material was PBMCs from blood, obtained on the day of vaccination. This sequence joins TRBV18 and TRBJ2-1, with 9 positions matching TRBD2. The sequence was obtained from a man aged 50-60 years who received an inactivated influenza vaccine. CDR3 in DNA: TGTGCCAGCTCACCGACTAGCGGTGCCCTCTCCTACAATGAGCAGTTCTTC. Protein product: CASSPTSGALSYNEQFF.